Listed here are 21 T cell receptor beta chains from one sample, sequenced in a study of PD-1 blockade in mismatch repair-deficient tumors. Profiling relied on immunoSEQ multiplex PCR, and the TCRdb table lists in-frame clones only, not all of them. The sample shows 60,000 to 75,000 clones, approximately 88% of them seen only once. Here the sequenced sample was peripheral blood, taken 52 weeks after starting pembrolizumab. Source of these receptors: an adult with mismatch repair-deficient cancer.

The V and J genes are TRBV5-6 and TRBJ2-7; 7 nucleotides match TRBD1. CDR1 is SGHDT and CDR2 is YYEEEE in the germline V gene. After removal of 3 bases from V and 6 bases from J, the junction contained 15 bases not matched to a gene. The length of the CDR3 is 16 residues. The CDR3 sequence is CASSWRNPGQKFEQYF. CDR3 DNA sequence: TGTGCCAGCAGCTGGAGAAATCCGGGACAGAAGTTCGAGCAGTACTTC.

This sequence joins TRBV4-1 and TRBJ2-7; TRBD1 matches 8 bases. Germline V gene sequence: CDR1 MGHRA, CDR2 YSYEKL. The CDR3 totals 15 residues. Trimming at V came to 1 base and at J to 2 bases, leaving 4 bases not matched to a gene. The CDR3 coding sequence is TGCGCCAGCAGCCAAGGCGGACAGGGCCCCTACGAGCAGTACTTC. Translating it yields CASSQGGQGPYEQYF.

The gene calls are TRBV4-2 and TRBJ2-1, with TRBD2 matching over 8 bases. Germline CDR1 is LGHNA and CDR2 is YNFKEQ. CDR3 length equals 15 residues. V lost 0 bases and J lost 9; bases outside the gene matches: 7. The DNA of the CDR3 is TGTGCCAGCAGCCAAGAAAGCGGGAGTGTCTCTGAGCAGTTCTTC. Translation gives CASSQESGSVSEQFF.

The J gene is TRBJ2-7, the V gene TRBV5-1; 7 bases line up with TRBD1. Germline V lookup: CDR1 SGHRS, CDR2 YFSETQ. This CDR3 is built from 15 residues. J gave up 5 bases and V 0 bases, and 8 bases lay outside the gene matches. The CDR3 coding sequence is TGCGCCAGCAGCTTGGGACAGGGTTTTTGGGACGAGCAGTACTTC. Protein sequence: CASSLGQGFWDEQYF. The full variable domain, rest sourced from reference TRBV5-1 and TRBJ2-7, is KAGVTQTPRYLIKTRGQQVTLSCSPISGHRSVSWYQQTPGQGLQFLFEYFSETQRNKGNFPGRFSGRQFSNSRSEMNVSTLELGDSALYLCASSLGQGFWDEQYFGPGTRLTVT.

CDR3: CASSFSNILLYEQYF. The DNA of the CDR3 is TGTGCCAGCAGTTTCAGTAACATATTATTATACGAGCAGTACTTC. The chain is built from TRBV27 and TRBJ2-7, with D unclear. Germline-derived CDR1 and CDR2 are MNHEY and SMNVEV (reference sequence). This CDR3 region has 15 residues. Trimming removed 3 bases from V and 4 bases from J, with 16 bases in between.

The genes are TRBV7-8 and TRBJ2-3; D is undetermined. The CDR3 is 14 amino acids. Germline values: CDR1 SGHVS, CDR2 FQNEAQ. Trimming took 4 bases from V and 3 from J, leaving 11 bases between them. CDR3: CASSYAPGTDTQYF. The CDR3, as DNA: TGTGCCAGCAGCTATGCCCCAGGAACAGATACGCAGTATTTT.

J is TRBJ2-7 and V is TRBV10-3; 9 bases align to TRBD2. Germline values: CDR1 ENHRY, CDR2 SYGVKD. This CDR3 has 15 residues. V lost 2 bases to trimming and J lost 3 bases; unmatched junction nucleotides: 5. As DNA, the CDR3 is TGTGCCATCAGTGAGGCCCTAGCGGGATTCTACGAGCAGTACTTC. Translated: CAISEALAGFYEQYF.

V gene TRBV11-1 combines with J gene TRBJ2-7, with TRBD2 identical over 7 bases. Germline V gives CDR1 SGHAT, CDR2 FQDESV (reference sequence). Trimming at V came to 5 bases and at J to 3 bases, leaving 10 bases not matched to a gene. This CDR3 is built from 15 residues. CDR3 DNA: TGTGCCAGCAGCCCCCCAGGGAGGGGAGGCTACGAGCAGTACTTC. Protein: CASSPPGRGGYEQYF.

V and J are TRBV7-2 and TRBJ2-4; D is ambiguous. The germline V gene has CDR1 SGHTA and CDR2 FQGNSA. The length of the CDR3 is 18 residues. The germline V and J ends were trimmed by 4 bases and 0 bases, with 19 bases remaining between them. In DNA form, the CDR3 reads TGTGCCAGCAGCTCCTACCCCCCGGAGATTGTAGCCAAAAACATTCAGTACTTC. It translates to CASSSYPPEIVAKNIQYF.

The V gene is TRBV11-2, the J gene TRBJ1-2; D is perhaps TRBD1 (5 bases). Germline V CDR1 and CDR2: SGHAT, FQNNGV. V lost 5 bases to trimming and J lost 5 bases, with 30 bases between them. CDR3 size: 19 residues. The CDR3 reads CASSPRGERGGSWGYGYTF. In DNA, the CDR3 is TGTGCCAGCAGCCCGCGGGGAGAAAGGGGCGGTTCATGGGGGTATGGCTACACCTTC.

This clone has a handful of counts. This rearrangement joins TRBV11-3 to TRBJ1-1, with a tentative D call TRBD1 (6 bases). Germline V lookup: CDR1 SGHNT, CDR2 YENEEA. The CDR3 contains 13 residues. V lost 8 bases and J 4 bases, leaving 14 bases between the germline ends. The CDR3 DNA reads TGTGCCAGCCGGGGGGCAACCCGCACTGAAGCTTTCTTT. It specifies CASRGATRTEAFF.

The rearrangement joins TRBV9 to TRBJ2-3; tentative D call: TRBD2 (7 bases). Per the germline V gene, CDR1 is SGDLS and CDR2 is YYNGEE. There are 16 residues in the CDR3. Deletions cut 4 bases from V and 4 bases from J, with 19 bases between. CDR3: CASSPQGRAVSDTQYF. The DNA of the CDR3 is TGTGCCAGCAGCCCCCAGGGGAGGGCTGTCTCAGATACGCAGTATTTT.

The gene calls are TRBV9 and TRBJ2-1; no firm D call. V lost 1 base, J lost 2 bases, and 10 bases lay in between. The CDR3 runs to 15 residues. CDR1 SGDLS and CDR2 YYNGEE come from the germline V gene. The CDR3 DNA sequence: TGTGCCAGCAGCGTAATGGGCGGTACCTACAATGAGCAGTTCTTC. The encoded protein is CASSVMGGTYNEQFF.

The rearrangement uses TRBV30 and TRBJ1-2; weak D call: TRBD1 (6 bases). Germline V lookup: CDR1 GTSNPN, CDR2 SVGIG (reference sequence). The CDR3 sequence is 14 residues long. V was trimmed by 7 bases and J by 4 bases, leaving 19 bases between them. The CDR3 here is CASDDPTGPYGYTF. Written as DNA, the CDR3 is TGTGCCTCCGATGACCCGACAGGACCCTATGGCTACACCTTC.

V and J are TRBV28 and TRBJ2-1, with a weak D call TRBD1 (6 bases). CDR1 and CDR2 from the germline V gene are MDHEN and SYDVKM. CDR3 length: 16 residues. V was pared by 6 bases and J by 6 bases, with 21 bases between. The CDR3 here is CASRVPNARGGNEQFF. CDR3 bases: TGTGCCAGCAGAGTACCCAACGCCCGAGGGGGCAATGAGCAGTTCTTC.

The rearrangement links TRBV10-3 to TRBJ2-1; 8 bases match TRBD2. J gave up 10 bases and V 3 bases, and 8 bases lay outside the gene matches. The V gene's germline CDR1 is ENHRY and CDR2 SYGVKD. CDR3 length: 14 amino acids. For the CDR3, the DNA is TGTGCCATCAGTGACGGGGATTCGGGGGGGGAGCAGTTCTTC. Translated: CAISDGDSGGEQFF.

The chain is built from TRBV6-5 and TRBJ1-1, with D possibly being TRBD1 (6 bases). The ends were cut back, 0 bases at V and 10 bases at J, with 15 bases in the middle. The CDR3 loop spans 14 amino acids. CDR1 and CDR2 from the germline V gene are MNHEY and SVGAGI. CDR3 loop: CASSYSDRTPVAFF. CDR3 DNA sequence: TGTGCCAGCAGTTACTCCGACAGGACACCAGTAGCTTTCTTT.

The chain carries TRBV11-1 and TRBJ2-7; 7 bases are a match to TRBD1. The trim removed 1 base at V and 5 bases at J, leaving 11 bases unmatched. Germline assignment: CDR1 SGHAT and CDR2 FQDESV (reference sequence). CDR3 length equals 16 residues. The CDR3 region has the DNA TGTGCCAGCAGCTTAGGGGCCGTGACAGGGTTCCACGAGCAGTACTTC. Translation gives CASSLGAVTGFHEQYF.

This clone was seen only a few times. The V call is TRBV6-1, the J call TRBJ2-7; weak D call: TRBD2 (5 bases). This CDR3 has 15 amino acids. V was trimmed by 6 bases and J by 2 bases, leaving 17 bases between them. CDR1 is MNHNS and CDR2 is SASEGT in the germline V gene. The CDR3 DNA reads TGTGCCAGCAGGGGAGACACTGGCACTGCCTACGAGCAGTACTTC. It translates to CASRGDTGTAYEQYF.

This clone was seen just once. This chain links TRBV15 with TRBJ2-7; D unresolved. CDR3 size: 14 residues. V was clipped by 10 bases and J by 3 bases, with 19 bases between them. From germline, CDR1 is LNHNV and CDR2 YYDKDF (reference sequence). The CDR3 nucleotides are TGTGCCATGATGCAACTCTGCCGAAACTACGAGCAGTACTTC. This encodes CAMMQLCRNYEQYF.

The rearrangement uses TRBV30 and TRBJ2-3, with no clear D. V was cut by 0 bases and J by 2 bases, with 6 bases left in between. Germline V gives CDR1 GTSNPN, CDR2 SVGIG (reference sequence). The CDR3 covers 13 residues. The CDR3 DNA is TGTGCCTGGAGTGTAACGGACACAGATACGCAGTATTTT. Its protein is CAWSVTDTDTQYF.